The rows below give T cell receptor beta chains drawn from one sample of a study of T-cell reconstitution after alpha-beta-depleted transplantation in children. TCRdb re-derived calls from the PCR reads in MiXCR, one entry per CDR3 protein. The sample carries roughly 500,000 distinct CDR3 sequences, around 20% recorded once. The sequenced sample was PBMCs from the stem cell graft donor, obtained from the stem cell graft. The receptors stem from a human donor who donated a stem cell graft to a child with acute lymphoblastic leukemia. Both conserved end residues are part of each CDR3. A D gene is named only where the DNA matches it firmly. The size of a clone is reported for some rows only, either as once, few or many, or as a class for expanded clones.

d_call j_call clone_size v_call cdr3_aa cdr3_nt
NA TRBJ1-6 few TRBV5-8 CASSLNPGSRSPLHF TGTGCCAGCAGCTTGAACCCGGGATCTAGATCACCCCTCCACTTT
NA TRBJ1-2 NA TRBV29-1 CSVGWPNEGYTF TGCAGCGTTGGATGGCCTAACGAAGGCTACACCTTC
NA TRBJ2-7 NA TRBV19 CASVSGSYEQYF TGTGCCAGCGTTTCAGGGTCCTACGAGCAGTACTTC
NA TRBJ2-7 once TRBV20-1 CSARAPLAGSYEQYF TGCAGTGCTAGAGCCCCGCTAGCAGGCTCCTACGAGCAGTACTTC
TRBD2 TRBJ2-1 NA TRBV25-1 CASSLILAGGDNEQFF TGTGCCAGCAGTCTGATCTTGGCGGGAGGGGACAATGAGCAGTTCTTC
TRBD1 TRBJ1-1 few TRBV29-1 CSAAGQGVEAFF TGCAGCGCTGCGGGTCAGGGGGTTGAAGCTTTCTTT
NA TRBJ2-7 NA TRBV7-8 CASSLARQVGDEQYF TGTGCCAGCAGCTTAGCCCGCCAGGTAGGCGACGAGCAGTACTTC
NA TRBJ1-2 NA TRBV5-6 CASSTTGTSYAYTF TGTGCCAGCAGTACAACCGGGACATCTTATGCCTACACCTTC
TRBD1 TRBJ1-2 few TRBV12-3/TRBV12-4 CASSLVPQSHRGDYGYTF TGTGCCAGCAGTTTAGTCCCACAAAGTCACAGGGGGGACTATGGCTACACCTTC
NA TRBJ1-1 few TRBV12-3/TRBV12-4 CASRWDPNTEAFF TGTGCCAGCAGATGGGACCCGAACACTGAAGCTTTCTTT
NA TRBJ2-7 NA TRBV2 CASRNRAEQYF TGTGCCAGCAGGAACAGGGCCGAGCAGTACTTC